Listed below are T cell receptor beta chains from one sample, sequenced in a study of tumor-infiltrating lymphocytes in localized non-small cell lung cancer. Sequencing was performed with immunoSEQ multiplex PCR; in TCRdb, only in-frame clones are kept and a portion is missing. The sample contains about 14,000 clones, more than 60% of which appear only once. Sequencing used lung tumor tissue. The source is a human donor with non-small cell lung cancer. Each CDR3 is given without its conserved first and last residue. Each record gives: J gene, CDR3 length, V gene, CDR3 protein.

>TRBJ1-2|12|TRBV6-1
ASSEVVNTYGYT
>TRBJ2-7|10|TRBV13
ASSLGRNEQY
>TRBJ2-2|13|TRBV4-2
ASSRSRPNTGELF
>TRBJ1-2|11|TRBV5-4
ASSPGFGYGYT
>TRBJ2-2|14|TRBV7-2
ASSFRQGANTGELF
>TRBJ2-5|14|TRBV13
ASSSPSRTGQETQY
>TRBJ2-5|12|TRBV19
ASSSSGGAETQY
>TRBJ2-5|14|TRBV5-1
ASSLAEVVDTETQY
>TRBJ1-5|13|TRBV5-8
ASSPGDSVGQPQH
>TRBJ2-6|15|TRBV7-2
ASSLPGAHSGANVLT
>TRBJ1-1|15|TRBV18
ASSPYREGVGLPEAF
>TRBJ2-5|13|TRBV11-1
ASSFTGGPWETQY
>TRBJ1-1|13|TRBV18
ASSPSRDMNTEAF
>TRBJ2-5|15|TRBV7-2
ASSLVGGLAGVETQY
>TRBJ1-3|13|TRBV7-2
ASSFSRGQGNTIY
>TRBJ1-5|13|TRBV19
ASNFNRVSNQPQH
>TRBJ2-1|15|TRBV7-6
ASGSPGLAGVRNEQF
>TRBJ1-1|15|TRBV18
ASSGDSEGVIHTEAF
>TRBJ1-1|12|TRBV2
ASSFGQLNTEAF
>TRBJ2-2|12|TRBV19
ASPLGGDTGELF
>TRBJ1-5|13|TRBV5-1
ASRPTGTENQPQH
>TRBJ2-1|13|TRBV6-5
ASSAPGLATNEQF
>TRBJ2-7|13|TRBV7-2
ASSLGSGGLYEQY
>TRBJ2-6|13|TRBV15
ATSRDRSGANVLT
>TRBJ2-1|16|TRBV11-2
ASSPGLGPETLINEQF
>TRBJ1-1|13|TRBV6-1
ASSEATSMNTEAF
>TRBJ2-3|10|TRBV15
ATRAGGDTQY
>TRBJ1-1|9|TRBV5-1
ASRQNTEAF